One T cell receptor (beta chain) is described in this entry. Antigen unknown. The record originates from a study of T cell responses to AZD1222 COVID-19 vaccine. Study-wide results and caveats: As reported, nearly half of all spike-specific TCRs target variant regions that are unmutated. The study identified only six AZD1222 recipients as seropositive at baseline. Clonal diversity was possibly underestimated, and the donors were mostly white British, with more females. After the peak T cell response, and only then, were repertoires sampled.

The assay was immunoSEQ multiplex PCR, and TCRdb's table has in-frame clones only and misses some. The repertoire consists of about 83,000 clones, with 86% occurring once and the leading ten covering over 8%. V lost 5 bases and J lost 1, with 11 bases in between. Looked up from germline, CDR1 is SGHTA and CDR2 is FQGTGA. The CDR3 has 14 amino acids. This sample comprised peripheral blood, obtained on day 0 of AZD1222 vaccination. This chain connects TRBV7-3 to TRBJ1-1; D is possibly TRBD1 (5 bases). The sequence was collected from an adult in good health. This CDR3 reads CASSPVGGNTEAFF. CDR3 DNA sequence: TGTGCCAGCAGCCCCGTGGGGGGGAACACTGAAGCTTTCTTT.